This is a list of T cell receptor beta chains from one sample in a study of cytotoxic CD8 clonotypes in ibrutinib-treated CLL. Sequencing was performed with immunoSEQ multiplex PCR; in TCRdb, only in-frame clones are kept and a portion is missing. The sample records more than 85,000 clones, 75% to 80% being singletons. The input for sequencing was PBMCs, taken after 24 months of ibrutinib treatment. The source of these receptors is a human donor with chronic lymphocytic leukemia. The CDR3 runs from the conserved cysteine through the conserved F or W. D genes are given only for firm matches. Only some rows state a clone size, as once, few, many or a class for expanded clones.

clone size	V gene	D gene	J gene	CDR3 DNA	CDR3 protein
few	TRBV28	.	TRBJ1-5	TGTGCCAGCAGTACCACAGGGAGACAACAGCCCCAGCATTTT	CASSTTGRQQPQHF
.	TRBV7-2	.	TRBJ2-7	TGTGCCAGCAGCTTAGGGAGGTTTTACGAGCAGTACTTC	CASSLGRFYEQYF
.	TRBV19	TRBD1	TRBJ2-2	TGTGCCAGTAGTGGGACAGGGGGGACCGGGGAGCTGTTTTTT	CASSGTGGTGELFF
once	TRBV5-1	TRBD1	TRBJ1-4	TGCGCCAGCAGCGAACAGGGGGTAAGGGAAAAACTGTTTTTT	CASSEQGVREKLFF
.	TRBV7-8	.	TRBJ1-1	TGTGCCAGCAGCTCACTTATCGACACCTTAAACACTGAAGCTTTCTTT	CASSSLIDTLNTEAFF
few	TRBV7-2	TRBD1	TRBJ1-2	TGTGCCAGCAGCATTCAGCCCCCGACAGGGAATGGCTACACCTTC	CASSIQPPTGNGYTF
.	TRBV4-1	TRBD2	TRBJ2-5	TGCGCCAGCAGCCAAGATCGGGGTAGCGGGAGTGTCCAAGAGACCCAGTACTTC	CASSQDRGSGSVQETQYF
.	TRBV5-1	.	TRBJ2-3	TGCGCCAGCAGCTTGGGACCCCAGGGCACGCAGTATTTT	CASSLGPQGTQYF
.	TRBV2	.	TRBJ2-1	TGTGCCAGCAGTGGGGTGGGTTCTGAGTTCTTC	CASSGVGSEFF
few	TRBV4-3	.	TRBJ2-7	TGCGCCAGCAGCCAAGAAGTGAGCTCCTACGAGCAGTACTTC	CASSQEVSSYEQYF
.	TRBV6-5	.	TRBJ1-1	TGTGCCAGCAGCCGTCAGTGGAACACTGAAGCTTTCTTT	CASSRQWNTEAFF
once	TRBV7-9	TRBD1	TRBJ1-2	TGTGCCACGGTAGGGGGCTCGGGCTACACCTTC	CATVGGSGYTF
.	TRBV5-1	TRBD2	TRBJ2-3	TGCGCCAGCAGCTTGGCCACTAGCGGGGGTAGCACAGATACGCAGTATTTT	CASSLATSGGSTDTQYF
.	TRBV18	TRBD2	TRBJ2-3	TGTGCCAGCTCACCACGACTAGCGGGGAGCACAGATACGCAGTATTTT	CASSPRLAGSTDTQYF
.	TRBV11-2	TRBD2	TRBJ2-2	TGTGCCAGCAGCTTATCACTAGCGGGAGACACCGGGGAGCTGTTTTTT	CASSLSLAGDTGELFF
.	TRBV7-6	.	TRBJ2-1	TGTGCCAGCAGCTTATTCTCGGATTACAATGAGCAGTTCTTC	CASSLFSDYNEQFF
.	TRBV10-3	TRBD2	TRBJ2-7	TGTGCCATCAGTAGCGGGAGGGCCGGGTCCTACGAGCAGTACTTC	CAISSGRAGSYEQYF
.	TRBV11-2	.	TRBJ2-5	TGTGCCAGCAGCTTAGGGGCCGTGAACCCCAAGACCCAGTACTTC	CASSLGAVNPKTQYF
few	TRBV28	.	TRBJ2-7	TGTGCCAGCCGTTCCGCTGCAAGCCACTCCTACGAGCAGTACTTC	CASRSAASHSYEQYF
many	TRBV5-1	.	TRBJ1-4	TGCGCCAGCAGCTTGGGTAGGGATCGTACTAATGAAAAACTGTTTTTT	CASSLGRDRTNEKLFF
.	TRBV21-1	.	TRBJ2-7	TGTGCCAGCGGCGGACTCAAAAGAGAGCCCCACGAGCAGTACTTC	CASGGLKREPHEQYF
.	TRBV2	.	TRBJ1-1	TGTGCCAGCAGTTCAAGAGGGAGAGAAGCTTTCTTT	CASSSRGREAFF